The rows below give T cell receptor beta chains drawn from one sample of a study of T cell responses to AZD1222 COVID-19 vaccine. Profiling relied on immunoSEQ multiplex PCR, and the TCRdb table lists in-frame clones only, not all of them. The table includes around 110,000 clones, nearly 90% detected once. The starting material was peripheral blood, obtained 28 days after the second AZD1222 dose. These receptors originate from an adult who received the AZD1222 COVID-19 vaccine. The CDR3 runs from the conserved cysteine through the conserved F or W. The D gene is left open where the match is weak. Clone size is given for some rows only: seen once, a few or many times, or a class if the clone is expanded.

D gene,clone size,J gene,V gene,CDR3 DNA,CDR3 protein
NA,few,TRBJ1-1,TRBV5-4,TGTGCCAGCAGCCTACAGGGAAACACTGAAGCTTTCTTT,CASSLQGNTEAFF
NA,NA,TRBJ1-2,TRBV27,TGTGCCAGCAGTTTATTGGGGACACTCCTCATCTTC,CASSLLGTLLIF
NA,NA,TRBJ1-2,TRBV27,TGTGCCAGCAGTTTGGTCGAACAAAGTACTAACTATGGCTACACCTTC,CASSLVEQSTNYGYTF
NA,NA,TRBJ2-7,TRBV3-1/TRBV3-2,TGTGCCAGCAGCCAAGTAACGTCGGGGTGGTCCCACGAGCAGTACTTC,CASSQVTSGWSHEQYF
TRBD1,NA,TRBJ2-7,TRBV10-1,TGCGCCAGCAGGATCACGGACAGGGAGTACGAGCAGTACTTC,CASRITDREYEQYF
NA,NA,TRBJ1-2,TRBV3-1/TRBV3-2,TGTGCCAGCAGCCAAGGTGGGGGACAAGGATATGGCTACACCTTC,CASSQGGGQGYGYTF
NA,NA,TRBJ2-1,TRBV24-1,TGTGCCACCAGTGACTCTTCCGAAGGCAATGAGCAGTTCTTC,CATSDSSEGNEQFF
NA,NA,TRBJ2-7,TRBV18,TGTGCCAGCTCACCACCGGTCCTTGACGAGCAGTACTTC,CASSPPVLDEQYF
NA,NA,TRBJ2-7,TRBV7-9,TGTGCCAGCAGCCCGCCGGGGGGCGGCGAGCAGTACTTC,CASSPPGGGEQYF
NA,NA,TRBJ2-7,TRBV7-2,TGTGCCAGCAGCCTAGCTGGCGAGCAGTACTTC,CASSLAGEQYF
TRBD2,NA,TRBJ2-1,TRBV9,TGTGCCAGCAGCGTAGGAGGGAGGGGAACATCCTACAATGAGCAGTTCTTC,CASSVGGRGTSYNEQFF
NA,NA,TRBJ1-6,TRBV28,TGTGCCAGCAGTCCCCTGCTAGGAGTAAATTCACCCCTCCACTTT,CASSPLLGVNSPLHF
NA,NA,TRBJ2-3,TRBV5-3,TGTGCCAGAAGCTTGGGGTCCGAGGGGTTCTCCACAGATACGCAGTATTTT,CARSLGSEGFSTDTQYF
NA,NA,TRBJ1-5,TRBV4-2,TGTGCCAGCAGCCCGGCTCGACAGGCAAGCAATCAGCCCCAGCATTTT,CASSPARQASNQPQHF
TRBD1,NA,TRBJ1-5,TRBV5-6,TGTGCCAGCAGCTTGGGGGAGAACAGGGGGCTGGCTCAGCCCCAGCATTTT,CASSLGENRGLAQPQHF
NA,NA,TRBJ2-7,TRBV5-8,TGTGCCAGCAGTTCTGACAGTTACGAGCAGTACTTC,CASSSDSYEQYF
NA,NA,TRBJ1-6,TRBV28,TGTGCCAGCAGTACGGGGGGCGCAAATTCACCCCTCCACTTT,CASSTGGANSPLHF
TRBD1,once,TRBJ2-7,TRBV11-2,TGTGCCAGCAGCTTAGGACAGGGGGCGCGGGAGCAGTACTTC,CASSLGQGAREQYF
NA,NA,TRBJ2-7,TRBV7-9,NA,CASSFGSGADTEQYF
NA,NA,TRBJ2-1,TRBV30,TGTGCCTGGAGTGGGGCCGGGACAAACAATGAGCAGTTCTTC,CAWSGAGTNNEQFF
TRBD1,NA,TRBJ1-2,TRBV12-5,TGTGCTAGTGCCGCCACAGGGGGACAAGGCTACACCTTC,CASAATGGQGYTF
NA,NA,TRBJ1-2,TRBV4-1,TGCGCCAGCAGCCAAGAGGCCCGAAGAGGTGGCTACACCTTC,CASSQEARRGGYTF
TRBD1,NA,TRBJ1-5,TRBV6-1,TGTGCCAGCAGTGAAAGGGGACAGGGGGGAAGGTACAATCAGCCCCAGCATTTT,CASSERGQGGRYNQPQHF
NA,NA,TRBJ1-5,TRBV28,TGTGCCAGCCTCGGGCATGGGCAGCCCCAGCATTTT,CASLGHGQPQHF
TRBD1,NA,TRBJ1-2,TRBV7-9,TGTGCCAGCAGCTTAGGGACAGGGGATGGCTATGGCTACACCTTC,CASSLGTGDGYGYTF
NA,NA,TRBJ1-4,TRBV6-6,TGTGCCAGCAGTCCCATCAGGGTAGGGGCGACTAATGAAAAACTGTTTTTT,CASSPIRVGATNEKLFF
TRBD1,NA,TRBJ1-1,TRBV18,TGTGCCAGCTCACCATCCGGACAGGGTGTTTTGAACACTGAAGCTTTCTTT,CASSPSGQGVLNTEAFF
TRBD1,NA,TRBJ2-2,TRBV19,TGTGCCACCGGCCGGGACAGGGGGCCCAGCACCGGGGAGCTGTTTTTT,CATGRDRGPSTGELFF
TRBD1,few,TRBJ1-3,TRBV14,TGTGCCAGCAGCCCCACTCCGGGACAGGGGGCAAACACCATATATTTT,CASSPTPGQGANTIYF
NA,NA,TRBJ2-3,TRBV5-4,TGTGCCAGCAGCCGTCGTTACCCCGATACGCAGTATTTT,CASSRRYPDTQYF
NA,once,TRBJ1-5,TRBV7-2,TGTGCCAGCAGCCGGGACGGACGCAATCAGCCCCAGCATTTT,CASSRDGRNQPQHF
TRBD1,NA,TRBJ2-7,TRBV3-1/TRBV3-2,TGTGCCAGCAGCCTCCTGACAGGGGGGTACGAGCAGTACTTC,CASSLLTGGYEQYF
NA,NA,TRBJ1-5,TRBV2,TGTGCCAGCAGTGATGCGACAGACAGGCTTGATCAGCCCCAGCATTTT,CASSDATDRLDQPQHF
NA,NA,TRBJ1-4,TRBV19,TGTGCCAGTAAGGGCAGACCTAATGAAAAACTGTTTTTT,CASKGRPNEKLFF
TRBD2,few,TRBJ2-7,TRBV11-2,TGTGCCAGCAGGTCCATAGCGGGGTCCTCCTACGAGCAGTACTTC,CASRSIAGSSYEQYF
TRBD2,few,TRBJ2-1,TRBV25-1,TGTGCCAGCAGTGAAGAGGGACTAGCGGGGCGCTTGTACAATGAGCAGTTCTTC,CASSEEGLAGRLYNEQFF
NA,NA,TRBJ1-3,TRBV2,TGTGCCAGCAGTGAGGAAAACGGGGCTGGAAACACCATATATTTT,CASSEENGAGNTIYF